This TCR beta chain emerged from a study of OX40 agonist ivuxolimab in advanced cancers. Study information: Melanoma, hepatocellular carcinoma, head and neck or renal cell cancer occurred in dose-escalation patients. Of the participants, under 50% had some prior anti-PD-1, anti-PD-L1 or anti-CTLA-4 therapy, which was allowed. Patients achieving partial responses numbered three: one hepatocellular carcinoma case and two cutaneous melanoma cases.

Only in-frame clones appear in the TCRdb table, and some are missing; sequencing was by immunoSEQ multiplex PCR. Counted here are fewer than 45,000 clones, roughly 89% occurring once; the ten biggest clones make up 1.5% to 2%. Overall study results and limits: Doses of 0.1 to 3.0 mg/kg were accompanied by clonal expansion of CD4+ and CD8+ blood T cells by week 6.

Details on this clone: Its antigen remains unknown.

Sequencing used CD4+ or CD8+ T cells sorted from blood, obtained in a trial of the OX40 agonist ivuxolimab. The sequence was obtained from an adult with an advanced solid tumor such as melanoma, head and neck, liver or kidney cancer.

The CDR3 reads CASSPPDRGPPQYF. In DNA form, the CDR3 reads TGTGCCAGTAGCCCCCCTGACAGGGGCCCTCCCCAGTACTTC. The chain combines TRBV19 with TRBJ2-7; 8 bases fit TRBD1. The junction had 14 bases not matched to a gene; V was cut back by 6 bases and J by 10 bases. This CDR3 is built from 14 residues. The V gene's germline CDR1 is LNHDA and CDR2 SQIVND (reference sequence).